These T cell receptor beta chains were read from a single sample in a study of OX40 agonist ivuxolimab in advanced cancers. Clones were read by immunoSEQ multiplex PCR, and TCRdb kept only the in-frame ones, dropping some. This table holds under 80,000 clones, more than 80% found once. Sample: CD4+ or CD8+ T cells sorted from blood, taken in a trial of the OX40 agonist ivuxolimab. These receptors were taken from an adult with an advanced solid tumor such as melanoma, head and neck, liver or kidney cancer. CDR3s include the opening cysteine and the closing phenylalanine or tryptophan. Fields, in order: J gene, clone size, CDR3 length, V gene, D gene, CDR3 protein, CDR3 DNA. D genes are given only for firm matches. For some rows the clone size is stated as once, few or many, or as a class when expanded; others skip it.

TRBJ1-4 | NA | 16 | TRBV25-1 | NA | CASSDLPPGSNEKLFF | TGTGCCAGCAGTGATCTCCCCCCAGGTTCTAATGAAAAACTGTTTTTT
TRBJ1-2 | NA | 13 | TRBV18 | TRBD1 | CASSPTGVDGYTF | TGTGCCAGCTCACCCACAGGGGTCGATGGCTACACCTTC
TRBJ1-1 | NA | 10 | TRBV28 | NA | CASSSRGAFF | TGTGCCAGCAGTTCCAGAGGAGCTTTCTTT
TRBJ2-5 | once | 17 | TRBV30 | NA | CAWSVRGQTIWAGTQYF | TGTGCCTGGAGTGTACGGGGGCAGACAATTTGGGCCGGGACCCAGTACTTC
TRBJ2-2 | few | 14 | TRBV9 | NA | CASSVDVGTGELFF | TGTGCCAGCAGCGTAGATGTTGGCACCGGGGAGCTGTTTTTT
TRBJ2-3 | few | 13 | TRBV11-2 | NA | CASSPGSGDTQYF | TGTGCCAGCAGCCCCGGGAGTGGGGATACGCAGTATTTT
TRBJ2-7 | few | 14 | TRBV18 | NA | CASSPPSGVYEQYF | TGTGCCAGCTCACCACCGTCGGGGGTCTACGAGCAGTACTTC
TRBJ2-5 | NA | 13 | TRBV11-2 | NA | CASSPAAQETQYF | TGTGCCAGCAGCCCAGCCGCCCAAGAGACCCAGTACTTC
TRBJ1-1 | NA | 13 | TRBV28 | NA | CASSFRGPAEAFF | TGTGCCAGCAGTTTCCGGGGGCCGGCTGAAGCTTTCTTT
TRBJ2-3 | NA | 15 | TRBV5-4 | NA | CASSPSWGNTDTQYF | TGTGCCAGCAGTCCTTCTTGGGGGAACACAGATACGCAGTATTTT
TRBJ1-1 | NA | 14 | TRBV7-2 | TRBD1 | CASSLLTGAIEAFF | TGTGCCAGCAGCTTACTGACAGGGGCGATTGAAGCTTTCTTT
TRBJ2-5 | NA | 16 | TRBV27 | TRBD1 | CASSLSTGKGGETQYF | TGTGCCAGCAGTTTATCGACAGGGAAGGGTGGGGAGACCCAGTACTTC
TRBJ2-3 | NA | 13 | TRBV28 | NA | CASVLPGTDTQYF | TGTGCCAGCGTATTACCGGGCACAGATACGCAGTATTTT
TRBJ2-3 | NA | 13 | TRBV5-1 | NA | CASSLIPRDTQYF | TGCGCCAGCAGCTTGATTCCCAGAGATACGCAGTATTTT
TRBJ2-7 | NA | 14 | TRBV11-2 | NA | CASSLGTRFYEQYF | TGTGCCAGCAGCTTAGGGACAAGATTCTACGAGCAGTACTTC
TRBJ2-2 | NA | 17 | TRBV11-3 | TRBD1 | CASSSRGQGGHTGELFF | TGTGCCAGCAGCTCTCGGGGCCAAGGGGGCCATACCGGGGAGCTGTTTTTT
TRBJ2-7 | few | 15 | TRBV6-5 | TRBD1 | CASSYRMDRSYEQYF | TGTGCCAGCAGTTACCGAATGGACAGGAGCTACGAGCAGTACTTC
TRBJ2-2 | NA | 15 | TRBV14 | TRBD1 | CASSQGTGYNGELFF | TGTGCCAGCAGCCAGGGGACAGGGTACAACGGGGAGCTGTTTTTT
TRBJ1-1 | NA | 14 | TRBV30 | NA | CAWSVGKGNTEAFF | TGTGCCTGGAGTGTAGGCAAGGGGAACACTGAAGCTTTCTTT
TRBJ2-3 | NA | 13 | TRBV7-3 | NA | CASSLSRLDTQYF | TGTGCCAGCAGCTTAAGTAGGCTAGATACGCAGTATTTT
TRBJ2-5 | NA | 15 | TRBV5-5 | NA | CASSYRAEYQETQYF | TGTGCCAGCAGCTATCGGGCTGAATACCAAGAGACCCAGTACTTC
TRBJ2-5 | NA | 16 | TRBV5-5 | NA | CASSLLIGSTQETQYF | TGTGCCAGCAGTCTCCTTATCGGTTCCACCCAAGAGACCCAGTACTTC
TRBJ2-1 | NA | 13 | TRBV7-3 | TRBD1 | CASSYPGGSKQFF | TGTGCCAGCAGCTACCCAGGGGGCTCAAAGCAGTTCTTC
TRBJ1-1 | NA | 14 | TRBV5-1 | NA | CASSTGTGNTEAFF | TGCGCCAGCAGCACCGGGACGGGGAACACTGAAGCTTTCTTT
TRBJ2-5 | NA | 13 | TRBV19 | NA | CASNSRAGETQYF | TGTGCCAGTAACTCTCGGGCTGGAGAGACCCAGTACTTC
TRBJ1-5 | NA | 17 | TRBV10-3 | NA | CAISEALGATSNQPQHF | TGTGCCATCAGTGAGGCTTTGGGGGCGACAAGCAATCAGCCCCAGCATTTT
TRBJ1-6 | few | 16 | TRBV4-2 | TRBD1 | CASSQDGAGGDSPLHF | TGTGCCAGCAGCCAAGATGGGGCAGGGGGGGATTCACCCCTCCACTTT
TRBJ2-2 | NA | 14 | TRBV30 | NA | CAWRRGVITGELFF | TGTGCCTGGCGGCGGGGTGTAATCACCGGGGAGCTGTTTTTT
TRBJ2-1 | NA | 14 | TRBV19 | NA | CASSIRDTYNEQFF | TGTGCCAGTAGTATTCGGGACACCTACAATGAGCAGTTCTTC
TRBJ2-7 | NA | 12 | TRBV27 | TRBD2 | CASIGEGYEQYF | TGTGCCAGCATTGGGGAGGGCTACGAGCAGTACTTC
TRBJ1-6 | NA | 15 | TRBV6-5 | NA | CASRMDSLRNSPLHF | TGTGCCAGCAGGATGGACAGTTTGCGTAATTCACCCCTCCACTTT
TRBJ1-6 | NA | 15 | TRBV4-1 | NA | CASSQGASYNSPLHF | TGCGCCAGCAGCCAGGGGGCTTCCTATAATTCACCCCTCCACTTT
TRBJ2-5 | NA | 16 | TRBV19 | NA | CASSRYPAGAGWTQYF | TGTGCCAGTAGTCGATACCCTGCAGGGGCAGGGTGGACCCAGTACTTC
TRBJ1-3 | once | 15 | TRBV25-1 | TRBD1 | CASSGGTVSGNTIYF | TGTGCCAGCAGTGGGGGGACAGTCTCTGGAAACACCATATATTTT
TRBJ2-1 | NA | 16 | TRBV5-1 | NA | CASSLSPVSSYNEQFF | TGCGCCAGCAGCTTGTCCCCAGTAAGCTCCTACAATGAGCAGTTCTTC
TRBJ2-7 | NA | 15 | TRBV6-5 | NA | CASSYGRQESYEQYF | TGTGCCAGCAGTTACGGCCGACAGGAGAGTTACGAGCAGTACTTC
TRBJ1-3 | NA | 15 | TRBV9 | NA | CASSVTGISGNTIYF | TGTGCCAGCAGCGTCACAGGGATCTCTGGAAACACCATATATTTT
TRBJ2-5 | NA | 15 | TRBV11-3 | TRBD2 | CASSLDGGREETQYF | TGTGCCAGCAGCTTAGACGGCGGGAGAGAGGAGACCCAGTACTTC
TRBJ1-4 | NA | 15 | TRBV7-2 | TRBD1 | CASSWAGQGREKLFF | TGTGCCAGCAGCTGGGCAGGACAGGGTAGAGAAAAACTGTTTTTT
TRBJ1-2 | NA | 15 | TRBV19 | NA | CASSTRAGRNYGYTF | TGTGCCAGTAGTACGCGGGCAGGCAGGAACTATGGCTACACCTTC
TRBJ1-2 | NA | 12 | TRBV11-1 | TRBD1 | CASSLGGTDYTF | TGTGCCAGCAGCTTAGGAGGGACAGACTACACCTTC
TRBJ1-6 | NA | 14 | TRBV6-5 | TRBD1 | CASSVDRGTSPLHF | TGTGCCAGCAGTGTCGACAGGGGGACTTCACCCCTCCACTTT
TRBJ2-1 | NA | 15 | TRBV19 | TRBD2 | CASSTRTSGGLEQFF | TGTGCCAGTAGTACGCGGACTAGCGGGGGACTTGAGCAGTTCTTC
TRBJ2-5 | NA | 14 | TRBV5-1 | NA | CASSLTGPQETQYF | TGCGCCAGCAGCTTGACAGGGCCCCAAGAGACCCAGTACTTC
TRBJ2-2 | NA | 16 | TRBV4-1 | TRBD2 | CASSPSGGVPTGELFF | TGCGCCAGCAGCCCTAGCGGGGGGGTCCCCACCGGGGAGCTGTTTTTT
TRBJ2-7 | NA | 13 | TRBV7-8 | NA | CASSLANLHEQYF | TGTGCCAGCAGCTTAGCCAACCTTCACGAGCAGTACTTC
TRBJ1-1 | NA | 11 | TRBV28 | NA | CASSSFTEAFF | TGTGCCAGCAGTTCCTTCACTGAAGCTTTCTTT
TRBJ1-1 | NA | 11 | TRBV6-1 | NA | CASRGVNEAFF | TGTGCCAGCAGGGGGGTGAACGAAGCTTTCTTT
TRBJ1-5 | once | 13 | TRBV10-3 | TRBD1 | CAIRDSENQPQHF | TGTGCCATCCGGGACAGTGAAAATCAGCCCCAGCATTTT
TRBJ1-1 | NA | 15 | TRBV2 | NA | CASSREGDSNTEAFF | TGTGCCAGCAGCAGAGAAGGGGACTCGAACACTGAAGCTTTCTTT
TRBJ1-3 | NA | 15 | TRBV5-1 | NA | CASSLDRRPGNTIYF | TGCGCCAGCAGCTTGGATAGGCGGCCTGGAAACACCATATATTTT
TRBJ1-5 | NA | 14 | TRBV19 | NA | CASRRHDGNQPQHF | TGTGCCAGTAGGCGCCATGACGGAAATCAGCCCCAGCATTTT
TRBJ1-3 | NA | 15 | TRBV19 | TRBD1 | CASIKTGTIGNTIYF | TGTGCCAGTATTAAGACAGGGACAATCGGAAACACCATATATTTT
TRBJ1-1 | NA | 13 | TRBV14 | TRBD1 | CASSLGTGLEAFF | TGTGCCAGCAGCCTTGGGACAGGCCTTGAAGCTTTCTTT
TRBJ1-2 | NA | 15 | TRBV27 | NA | CASSRARIPNYGYTF | TGTGCCAGCAGCCGAGCCAGGATCCCAAACTATGGCTACACCTTC